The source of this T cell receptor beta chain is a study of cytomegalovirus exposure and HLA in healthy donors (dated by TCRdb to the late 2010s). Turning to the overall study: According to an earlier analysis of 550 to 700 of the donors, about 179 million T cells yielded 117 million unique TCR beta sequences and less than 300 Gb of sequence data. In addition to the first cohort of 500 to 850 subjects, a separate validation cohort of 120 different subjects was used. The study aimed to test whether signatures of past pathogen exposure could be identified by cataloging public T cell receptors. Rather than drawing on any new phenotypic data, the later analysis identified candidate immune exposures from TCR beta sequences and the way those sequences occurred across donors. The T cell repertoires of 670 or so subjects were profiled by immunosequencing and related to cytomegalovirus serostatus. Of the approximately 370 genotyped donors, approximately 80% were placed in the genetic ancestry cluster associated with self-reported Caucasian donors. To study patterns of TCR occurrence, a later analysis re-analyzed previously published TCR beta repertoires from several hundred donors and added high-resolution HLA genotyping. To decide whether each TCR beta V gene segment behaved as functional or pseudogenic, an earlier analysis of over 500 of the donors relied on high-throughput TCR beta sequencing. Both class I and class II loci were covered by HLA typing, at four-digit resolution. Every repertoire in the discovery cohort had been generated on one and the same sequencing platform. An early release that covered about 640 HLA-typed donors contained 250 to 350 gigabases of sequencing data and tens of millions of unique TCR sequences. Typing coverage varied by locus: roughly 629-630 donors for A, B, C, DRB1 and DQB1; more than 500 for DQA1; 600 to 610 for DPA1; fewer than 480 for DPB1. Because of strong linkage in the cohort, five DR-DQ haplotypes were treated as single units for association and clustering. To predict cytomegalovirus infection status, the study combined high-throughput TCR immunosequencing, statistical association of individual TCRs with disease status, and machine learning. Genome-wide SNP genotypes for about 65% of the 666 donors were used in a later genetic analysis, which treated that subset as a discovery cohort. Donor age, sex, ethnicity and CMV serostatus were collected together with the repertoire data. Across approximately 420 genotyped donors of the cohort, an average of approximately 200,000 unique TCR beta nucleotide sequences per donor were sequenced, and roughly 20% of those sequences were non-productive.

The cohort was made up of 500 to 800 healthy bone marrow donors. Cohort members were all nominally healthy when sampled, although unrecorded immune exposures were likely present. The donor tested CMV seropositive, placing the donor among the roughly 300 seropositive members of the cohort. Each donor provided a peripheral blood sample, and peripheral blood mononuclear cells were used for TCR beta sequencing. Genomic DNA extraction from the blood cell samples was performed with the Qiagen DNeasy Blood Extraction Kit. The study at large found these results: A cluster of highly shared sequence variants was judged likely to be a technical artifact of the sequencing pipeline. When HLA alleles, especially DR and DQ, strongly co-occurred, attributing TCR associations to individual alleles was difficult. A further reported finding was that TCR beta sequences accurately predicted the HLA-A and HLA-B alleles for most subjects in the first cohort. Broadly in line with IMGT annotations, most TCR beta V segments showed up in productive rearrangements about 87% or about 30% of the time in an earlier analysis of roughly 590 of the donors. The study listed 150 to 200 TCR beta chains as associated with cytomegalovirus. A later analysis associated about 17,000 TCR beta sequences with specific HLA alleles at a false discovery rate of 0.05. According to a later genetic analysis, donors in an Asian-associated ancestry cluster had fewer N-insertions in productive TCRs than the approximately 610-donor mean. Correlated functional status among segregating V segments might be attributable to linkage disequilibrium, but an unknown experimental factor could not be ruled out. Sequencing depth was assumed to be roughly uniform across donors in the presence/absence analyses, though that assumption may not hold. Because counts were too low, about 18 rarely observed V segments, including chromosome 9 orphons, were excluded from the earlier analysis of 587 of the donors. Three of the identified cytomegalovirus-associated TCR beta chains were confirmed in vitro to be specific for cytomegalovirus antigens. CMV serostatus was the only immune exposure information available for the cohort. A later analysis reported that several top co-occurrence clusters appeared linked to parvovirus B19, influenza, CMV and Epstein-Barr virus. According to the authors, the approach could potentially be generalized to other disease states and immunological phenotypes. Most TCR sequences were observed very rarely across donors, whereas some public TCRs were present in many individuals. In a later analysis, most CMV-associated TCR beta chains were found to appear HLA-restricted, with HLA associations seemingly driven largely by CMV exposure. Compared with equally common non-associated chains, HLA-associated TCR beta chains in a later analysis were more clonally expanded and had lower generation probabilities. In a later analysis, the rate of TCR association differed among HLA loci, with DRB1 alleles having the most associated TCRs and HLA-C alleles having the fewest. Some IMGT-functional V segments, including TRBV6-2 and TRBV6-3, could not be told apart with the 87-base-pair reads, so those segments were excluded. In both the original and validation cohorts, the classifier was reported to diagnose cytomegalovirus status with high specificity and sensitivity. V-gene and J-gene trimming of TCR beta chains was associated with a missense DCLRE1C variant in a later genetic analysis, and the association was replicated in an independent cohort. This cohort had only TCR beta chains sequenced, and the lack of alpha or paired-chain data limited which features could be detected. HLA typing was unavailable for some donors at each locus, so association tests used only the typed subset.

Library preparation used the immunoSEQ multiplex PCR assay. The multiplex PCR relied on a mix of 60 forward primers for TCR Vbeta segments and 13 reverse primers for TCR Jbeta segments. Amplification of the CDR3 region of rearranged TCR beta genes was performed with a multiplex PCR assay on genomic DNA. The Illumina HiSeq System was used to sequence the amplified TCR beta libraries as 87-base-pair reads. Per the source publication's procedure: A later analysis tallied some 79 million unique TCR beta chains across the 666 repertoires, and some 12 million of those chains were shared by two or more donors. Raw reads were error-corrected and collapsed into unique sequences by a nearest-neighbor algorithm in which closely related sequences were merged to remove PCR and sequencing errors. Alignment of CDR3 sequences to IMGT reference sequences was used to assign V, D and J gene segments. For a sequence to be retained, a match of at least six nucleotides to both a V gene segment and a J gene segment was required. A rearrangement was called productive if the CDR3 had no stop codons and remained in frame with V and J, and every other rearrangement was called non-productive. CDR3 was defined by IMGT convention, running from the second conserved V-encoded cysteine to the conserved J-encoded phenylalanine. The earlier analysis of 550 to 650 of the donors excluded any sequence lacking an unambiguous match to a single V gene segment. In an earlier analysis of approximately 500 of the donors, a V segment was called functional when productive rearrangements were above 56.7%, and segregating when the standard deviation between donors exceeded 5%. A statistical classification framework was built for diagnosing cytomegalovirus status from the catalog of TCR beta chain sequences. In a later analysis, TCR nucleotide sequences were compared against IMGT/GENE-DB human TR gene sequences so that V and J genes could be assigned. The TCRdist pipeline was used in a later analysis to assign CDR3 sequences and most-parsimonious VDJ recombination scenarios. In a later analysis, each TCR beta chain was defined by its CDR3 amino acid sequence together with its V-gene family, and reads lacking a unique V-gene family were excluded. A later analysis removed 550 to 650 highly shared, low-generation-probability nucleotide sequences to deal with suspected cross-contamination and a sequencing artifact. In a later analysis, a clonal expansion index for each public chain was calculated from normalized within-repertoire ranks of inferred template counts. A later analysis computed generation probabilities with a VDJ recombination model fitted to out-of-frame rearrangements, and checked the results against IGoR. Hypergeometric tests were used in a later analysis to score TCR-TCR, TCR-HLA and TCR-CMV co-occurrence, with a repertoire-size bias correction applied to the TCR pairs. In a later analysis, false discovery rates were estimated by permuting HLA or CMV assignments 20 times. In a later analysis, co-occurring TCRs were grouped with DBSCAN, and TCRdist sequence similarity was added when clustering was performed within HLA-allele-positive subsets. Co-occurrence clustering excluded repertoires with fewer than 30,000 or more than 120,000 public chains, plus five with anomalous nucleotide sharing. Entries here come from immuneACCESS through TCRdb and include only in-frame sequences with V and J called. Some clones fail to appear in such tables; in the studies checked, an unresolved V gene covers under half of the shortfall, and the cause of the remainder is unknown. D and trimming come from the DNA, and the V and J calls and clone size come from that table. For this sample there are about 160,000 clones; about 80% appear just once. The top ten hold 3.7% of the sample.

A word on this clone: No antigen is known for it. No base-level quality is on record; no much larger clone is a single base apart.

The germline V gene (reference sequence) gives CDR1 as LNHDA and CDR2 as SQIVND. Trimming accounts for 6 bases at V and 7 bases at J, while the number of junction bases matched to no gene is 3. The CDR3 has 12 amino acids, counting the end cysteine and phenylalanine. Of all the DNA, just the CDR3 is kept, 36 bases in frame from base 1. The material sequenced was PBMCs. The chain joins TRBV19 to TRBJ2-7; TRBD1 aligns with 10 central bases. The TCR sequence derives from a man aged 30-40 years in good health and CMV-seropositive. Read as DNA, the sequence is TGTGCCAGTAGCGGACAGGGGGTAGAGCAGTACTTC. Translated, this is CASSGQGVEQYF.